This T cell receptor (beta chain) was captured in a study of blood T cell repertoires in COVID-19. Study as a whole: Collection of acute and convalescent COVID-19 samples took place in the United States, Italy and Spain. T cells, B-cell-depleted T cells, or PBMCs supplied cDNA or gDNA.

Germline trimming cut 6 bases from V and 6 bases from J; bases unmatched to any gene: 5. CDR3 length equals 13 residues. Per germline, CDR1 LNHDA and CDR2 SQIVND (reference sequence). As processed by the authors: Amplification of reference gene primers provided the estimated nucleated cell counts. Sequencing was performed with immunoSEQ multiplex PCR; in TCRdb, only in-frame clones are kept and a portion is missing. That table is the source of V, J and clone size, and D and trimming were worked out from the DNA. The sample yields 190,000 or so clones, around 87% seen once. The origin of this receptor is a woman between 25 and 40 years old with active or convalescent COVID-19. The rearrangement links TRBV19 to TRBJ1-2, with 9 bases aligning to TRBD1. Input material: peripheral blood. The CDR3 DNA sequence: TGTGCCAGTAGGATTACAGGGGGCAATGGCTACACCTTC. Translated: CASRITGGNGYTF.